Detailed here is one T cell receptor beta chain. The antigen remains undetermined. A CD45RA+ naive subset and a CD45RA-negative memory subset were split from CD4+ cells. These data belong to a study of shared clonotypes between healthy human individuals. Study findings and constraints: It was anticipated that sequencing depth would influence how many clonotypes donors shared.

The CDR3 sequence is 16 residues long. Germline CDR1 reads GTSNPN; CDR2 reads SVGIG (reference sequence). Between the trimmed V and J ends, which lost 2 bases and 4 bases, there was a span of 18 bases. The repertoire was sequenced with immunoSEQ multiplex PCR; TCRdb's copy has only in-frame clones and lacks some. The table records hundreds of thousands of clones, 55% to 85% of them present only once. The sequence derives from a woman under 40 in good health. The sample taken for sequencing was memory CD4+ T cells sorted from blood. The sample's subset: CD45RA-negative fraction. The genes are TRBV30 and TRBJ2-1; weak D call: TRBD2 (7 bases). The CDR3 loop reads CAWSHPGGRPYNEQFF. CDR3 DNA: TGTGCCTGGAGTCACCCCGGGGGGCGACCTTACAATGAGCAGTTCTTC. The whole variable domain, filled in from reference TRBV30 and TRBJ2-1, reads SQTIHQWPATLVQPVGSPLSLECTVEGTSNPNLYWYRQAAGRGLQLLFYSVGIGQISSEVPQNLSASRPQDRQFILSSKKLLLSDSGFYLCAWSHPGGRPYNEQFFGPGTRLTVL.